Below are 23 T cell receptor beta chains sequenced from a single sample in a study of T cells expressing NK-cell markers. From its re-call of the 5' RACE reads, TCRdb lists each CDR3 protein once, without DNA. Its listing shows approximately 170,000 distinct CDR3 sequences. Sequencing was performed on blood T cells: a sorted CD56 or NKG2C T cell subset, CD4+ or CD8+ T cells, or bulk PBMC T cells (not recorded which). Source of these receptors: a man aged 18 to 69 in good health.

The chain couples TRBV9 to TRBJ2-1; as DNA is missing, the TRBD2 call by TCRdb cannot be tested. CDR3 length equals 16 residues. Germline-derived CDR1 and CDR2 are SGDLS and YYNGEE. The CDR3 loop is CASSVGSAGHYNEQFF.

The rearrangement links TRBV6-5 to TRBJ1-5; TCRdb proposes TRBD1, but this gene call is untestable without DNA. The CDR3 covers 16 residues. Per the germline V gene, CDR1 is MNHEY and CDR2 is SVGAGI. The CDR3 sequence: CASSSSPTGGNQPQHF.

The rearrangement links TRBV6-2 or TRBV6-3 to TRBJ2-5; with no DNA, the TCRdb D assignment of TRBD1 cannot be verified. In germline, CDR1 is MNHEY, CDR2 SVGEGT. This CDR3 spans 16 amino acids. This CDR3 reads CASSYESAGVGETQYF.

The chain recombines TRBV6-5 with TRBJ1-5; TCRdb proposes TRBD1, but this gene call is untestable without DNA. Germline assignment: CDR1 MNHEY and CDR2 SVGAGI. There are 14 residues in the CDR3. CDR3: CASSFQGVDQPQHF.

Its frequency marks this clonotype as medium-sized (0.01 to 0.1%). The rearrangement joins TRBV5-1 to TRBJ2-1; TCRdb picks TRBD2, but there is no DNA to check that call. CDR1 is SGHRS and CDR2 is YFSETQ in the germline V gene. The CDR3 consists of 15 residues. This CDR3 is CASTKTSGGYNEQFF.

The CDR3 loop is CASSLGREWGYTF. The chain uses TRBV5-1 and TRBJ1-2. The CDR3 contains 13 residues. Per germline, CDR1 SGHRS and CDR2 YFSETQ. The whole variable domain, remainder taken from reference TRBV5-1 and TRBJ1-2, is KAGVTQTPRYLIKTRGQQVTLSCSPISGHRSVSWYQQTPGQGLQFLFEYFSETQRNKGNFPGRFSGRQFSNSRSEMNVSTLELGDSALYLCASSLGREWGYTFGSGTRLTVV.

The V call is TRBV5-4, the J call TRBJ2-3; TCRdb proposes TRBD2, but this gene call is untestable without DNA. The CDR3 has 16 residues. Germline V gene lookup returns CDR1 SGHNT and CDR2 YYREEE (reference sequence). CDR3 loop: CASSPGLAESTDTQYF.

This chain's CDR3 is CASSLAIGTYTEAFF. The chain has TRBV7-9 and TRBJ1-1. The CDR3 has 15 residues. Germline V gene sequence: CDR1 SEHNR, CDR2 FQNEAQ (reference sequence).

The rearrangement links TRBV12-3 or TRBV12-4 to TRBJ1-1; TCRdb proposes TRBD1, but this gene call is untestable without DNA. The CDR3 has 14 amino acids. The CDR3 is CASSRSGAEAEAFF.

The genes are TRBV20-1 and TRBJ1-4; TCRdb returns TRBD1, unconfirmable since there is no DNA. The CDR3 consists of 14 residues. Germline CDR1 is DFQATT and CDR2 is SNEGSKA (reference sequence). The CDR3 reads CSAHLTGMNEKLFF.

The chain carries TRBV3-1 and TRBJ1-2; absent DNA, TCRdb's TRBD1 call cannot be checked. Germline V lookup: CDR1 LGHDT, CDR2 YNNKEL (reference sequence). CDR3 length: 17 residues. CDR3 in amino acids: CASSQDVGQGGWGGYTF.

The CDR3 protein is CASQGGSGEQYF. This chain links TRBV28 with TRBJ2-7; without DNA, the TCRdb call of TRBD1 cannot be checked. Per germline, CDR1 MDHEN and CDR2 SYDVKM. This CDR3 has 12 amino acids.

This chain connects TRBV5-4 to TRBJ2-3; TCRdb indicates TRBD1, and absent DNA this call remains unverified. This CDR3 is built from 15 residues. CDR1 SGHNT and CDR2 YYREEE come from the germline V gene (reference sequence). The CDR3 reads CASSTGPGVTDTQYF.

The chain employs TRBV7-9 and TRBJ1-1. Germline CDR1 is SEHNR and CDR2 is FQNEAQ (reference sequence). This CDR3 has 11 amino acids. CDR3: CASGGGTEAFF.

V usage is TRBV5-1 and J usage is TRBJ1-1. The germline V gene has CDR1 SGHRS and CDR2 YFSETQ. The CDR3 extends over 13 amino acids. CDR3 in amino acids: CASSLNKNTEAFF.

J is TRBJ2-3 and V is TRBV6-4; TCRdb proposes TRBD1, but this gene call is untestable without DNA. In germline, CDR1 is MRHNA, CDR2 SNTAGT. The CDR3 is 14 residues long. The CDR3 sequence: CASSVGQGTDTQYF.

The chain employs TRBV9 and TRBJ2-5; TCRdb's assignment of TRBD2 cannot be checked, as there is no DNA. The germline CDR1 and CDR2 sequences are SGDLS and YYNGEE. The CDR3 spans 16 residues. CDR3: CASTPGLAGVRETQYF.

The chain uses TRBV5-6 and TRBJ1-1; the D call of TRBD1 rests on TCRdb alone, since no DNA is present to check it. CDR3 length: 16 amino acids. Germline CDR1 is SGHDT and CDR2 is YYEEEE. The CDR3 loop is CASSLEQGFKDTEAFF.

CDR3 in amino acids: CASSLWGMGNYGYTF. The gene calls are TRBV5-6 and TRBJ1-2; TCRdb proposes TRBD1, but this gene call is untestable without DNA. This CDR3 spans 15 amino acids. Germline CDR1 and CDR2: SGHDT and YYEEEE.

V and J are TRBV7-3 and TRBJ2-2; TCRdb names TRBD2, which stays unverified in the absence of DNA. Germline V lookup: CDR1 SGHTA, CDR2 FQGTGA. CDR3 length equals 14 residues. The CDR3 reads CASREDLVTGELFF.

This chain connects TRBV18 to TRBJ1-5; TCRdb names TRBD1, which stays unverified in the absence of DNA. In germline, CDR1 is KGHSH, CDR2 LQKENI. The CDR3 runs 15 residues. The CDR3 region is CASSPLGRSDQPQHF.

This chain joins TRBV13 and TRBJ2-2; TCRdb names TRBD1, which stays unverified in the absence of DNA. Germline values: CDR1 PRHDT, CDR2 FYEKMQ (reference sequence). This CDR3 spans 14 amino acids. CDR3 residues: CASSLDGRTGELFF.

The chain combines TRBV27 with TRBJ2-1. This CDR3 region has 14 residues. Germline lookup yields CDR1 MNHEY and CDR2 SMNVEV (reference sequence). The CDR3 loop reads CASSLKGTYNEQFF.